The T cell receptor beta chain under discussion was sequenced for a study of T-cell memory formation after mild COVID-19. Whole-study context: TCR clusters were largely donor specific. Broader study findings: Contracting CD8+ clones were enriched in EMRA, CD4+ mainly in CM and EM.

This CDR3 has 14 amino acids. CDR1 LNHDA and CDR2 SQIVND come from the germline V gene (reference sequence). V was clipped by 1 base and J by 2 bases, with 9 bases between them. TCRdb itself ran the 5' RACE reads through MiXCR, one entry per CDR3 protein. Among more than 300,000 distinct CDR3 sequences listed, around 20% were seen once. This clonotype appeared a few times. What it binds is not known. The sample was PBMCs or a T cell subset sorted from them (not recorded which). The chain combines TRBV19 with TRBJ2-7, with D hard to call. This TCR came from a man between 18 and 29 years old who had mild COVID-19 (a few samples of this study predate the infection). Cell type and time point are not known. This chain's CDR3 is CASSIGPGPYEQYF. CDR3 DNA sequence: TGTGCCAGTAGTATAGGCCCCGGTCCCTACGAGCAGTACTTC.